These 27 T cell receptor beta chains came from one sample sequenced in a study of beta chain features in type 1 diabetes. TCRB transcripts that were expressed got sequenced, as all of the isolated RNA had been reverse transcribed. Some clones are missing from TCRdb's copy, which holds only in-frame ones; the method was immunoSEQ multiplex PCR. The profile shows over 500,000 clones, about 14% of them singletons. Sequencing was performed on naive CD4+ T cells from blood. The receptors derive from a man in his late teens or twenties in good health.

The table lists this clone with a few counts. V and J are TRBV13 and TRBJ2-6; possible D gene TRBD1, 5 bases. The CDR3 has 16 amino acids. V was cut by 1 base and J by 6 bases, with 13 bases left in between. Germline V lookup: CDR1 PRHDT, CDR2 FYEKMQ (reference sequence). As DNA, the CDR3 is TGTGCCAGCAGCTTAGAGGGGCCCCTGGAGGCCAACGTCCTGACTTTC. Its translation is CASSLEGPLEANVLTF.

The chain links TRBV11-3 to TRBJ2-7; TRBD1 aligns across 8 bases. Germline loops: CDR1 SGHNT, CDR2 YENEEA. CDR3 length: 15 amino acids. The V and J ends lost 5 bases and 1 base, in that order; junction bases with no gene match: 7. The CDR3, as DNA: TGTGCCAGCAGCCCAGGACAGGGTATGTCCTACGAGCAGTACTTC. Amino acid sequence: CASSPGQGMSYEQYF.

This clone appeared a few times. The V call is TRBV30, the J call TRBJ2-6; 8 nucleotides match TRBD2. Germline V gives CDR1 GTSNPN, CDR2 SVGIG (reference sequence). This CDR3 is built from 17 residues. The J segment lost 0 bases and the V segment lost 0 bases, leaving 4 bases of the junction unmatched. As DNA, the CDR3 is TGTGCCTGGAGTGTAGCGGGGGCCCACTCTGGGGCCAACGTCCTGACTTTC. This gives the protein CAWSVAGAHSGANVLTF.

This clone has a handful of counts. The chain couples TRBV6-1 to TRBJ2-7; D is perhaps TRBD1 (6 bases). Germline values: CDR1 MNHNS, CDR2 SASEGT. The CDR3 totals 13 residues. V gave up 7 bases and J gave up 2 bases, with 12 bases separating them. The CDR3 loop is CASIKAGAYEQYF. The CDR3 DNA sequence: TGTGCCAGCATCAAGGCAGGGGCCTACGAGCAGTACTTC.

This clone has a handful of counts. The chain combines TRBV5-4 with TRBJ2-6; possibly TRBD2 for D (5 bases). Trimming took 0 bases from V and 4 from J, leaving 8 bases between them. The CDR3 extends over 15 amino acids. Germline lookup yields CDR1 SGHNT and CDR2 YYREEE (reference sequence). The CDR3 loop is CASSLEGAGANVLTF. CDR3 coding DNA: TGTGCCAGCAGCTTGGAGGGAGCAGGGGCCAACGTCCTGACTTTC.

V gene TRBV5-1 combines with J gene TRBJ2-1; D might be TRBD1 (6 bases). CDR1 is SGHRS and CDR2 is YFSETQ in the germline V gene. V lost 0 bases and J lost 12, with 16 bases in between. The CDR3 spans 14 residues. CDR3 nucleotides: TGCGCCAGCAGCTTGGAGTCAACAGGGACGGCGCAGTTCTTC. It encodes CASSLESTGTAQFF. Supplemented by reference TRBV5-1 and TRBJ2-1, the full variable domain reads KAGVTQTPRYLIKTRGQQVTLSCSPISGHRSVSWYQQTPGQGLQFLFEYFSETQRNKGNFPGRFSGRQFSNSRSEMNVSTLELGDSALYLCASSLESTGTAQFFGPGTRLTVL.

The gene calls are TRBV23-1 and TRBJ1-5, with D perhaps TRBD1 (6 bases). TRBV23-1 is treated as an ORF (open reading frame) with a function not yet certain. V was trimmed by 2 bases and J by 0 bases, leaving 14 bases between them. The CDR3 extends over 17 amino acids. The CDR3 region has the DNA TGCGCCAGCAGTCAAACTGAGGGGGAATATAGCAATCAGCCCCAGCATTTT. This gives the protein CASSQTEGEYSNQPQHF.

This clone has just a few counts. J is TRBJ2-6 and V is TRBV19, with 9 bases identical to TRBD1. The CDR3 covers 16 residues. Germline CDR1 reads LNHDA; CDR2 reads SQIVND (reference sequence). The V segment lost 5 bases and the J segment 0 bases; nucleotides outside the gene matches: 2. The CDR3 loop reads CASSQGQGSGANVLTF. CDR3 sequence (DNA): TGTGCCAGTAGTCAGGGACAGGGCTCTGGGGCCAACGTCCTGACTTTC.

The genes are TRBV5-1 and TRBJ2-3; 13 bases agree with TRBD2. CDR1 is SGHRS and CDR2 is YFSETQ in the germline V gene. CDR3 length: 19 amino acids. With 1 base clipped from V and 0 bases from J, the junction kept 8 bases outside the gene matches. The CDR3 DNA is TGCGCCAGCAGCTTGATCACAGGACTAGCGGGAGCTAGCACAGATACGCAGTATTTT. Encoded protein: CASSLITGLAGASTDTQYF.

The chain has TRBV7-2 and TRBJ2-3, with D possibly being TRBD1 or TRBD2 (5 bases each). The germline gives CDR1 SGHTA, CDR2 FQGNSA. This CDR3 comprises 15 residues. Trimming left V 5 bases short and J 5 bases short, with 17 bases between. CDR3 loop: CASSARDRGVDTQYF. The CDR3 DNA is TGTGCCAGCAGCGCCCGGGACCGTGGGGTAGATACGCAGTATTTT.

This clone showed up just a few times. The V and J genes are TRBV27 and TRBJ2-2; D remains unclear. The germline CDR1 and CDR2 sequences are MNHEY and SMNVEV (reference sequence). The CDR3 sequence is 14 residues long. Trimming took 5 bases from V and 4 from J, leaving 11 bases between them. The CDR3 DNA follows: TGTGCCAGCAGTAGGCCTCCGGGCACCGGGGAGCTGTTTTTT. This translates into CASSRPPGTGELFF.

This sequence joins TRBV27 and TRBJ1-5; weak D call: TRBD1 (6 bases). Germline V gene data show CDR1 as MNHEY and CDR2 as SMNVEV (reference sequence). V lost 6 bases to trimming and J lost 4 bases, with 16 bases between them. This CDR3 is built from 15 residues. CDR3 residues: CASRNTGLSNQPQHF. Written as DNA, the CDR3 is TGTGCCAGCAGAAATACAGGGTTGTCAAATCAGCCCCAGCATTTT.

CDR3 region: CASRETGTYEQYF. The CDR3 DNA reads as TGTGCCAGCAGGGAGACAGGGACTTACGAGCAGTACTTC. The chain has TRBV5-4 and TRBJ2-7, with D possibly matching TRBD1 (7 bases). The V gene lost 5 bases and the J gene lost 4 bases, with 13 bases spanning the gap. The V gene's germline CDR1 is SGHNT and CDR2 YYREEE (reference sequence). The CDR3 contains 13 residues. The complete variable domain, with remaining parts taken from reference TRBV5-4 and TRBJ2-7, reads ETGVTQSPTHLIKTRGQQVTLRCSSQSGHNTVSWYQQALGQGPQFIFQYYREEENGRGNFPPRFSGLQFPNYSSELNVNALELDDSALYLCASRETGTYEQYFGPGTRLTVT.

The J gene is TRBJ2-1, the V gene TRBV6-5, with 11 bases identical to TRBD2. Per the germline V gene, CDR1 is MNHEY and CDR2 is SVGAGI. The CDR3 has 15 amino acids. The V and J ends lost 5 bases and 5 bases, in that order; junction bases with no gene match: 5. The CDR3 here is CASSKLAGVNNEQFF. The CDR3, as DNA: TGTGCCAGCAGTAAACTAGCGGGGGTTAACAATGAGCAGTTCTTC.

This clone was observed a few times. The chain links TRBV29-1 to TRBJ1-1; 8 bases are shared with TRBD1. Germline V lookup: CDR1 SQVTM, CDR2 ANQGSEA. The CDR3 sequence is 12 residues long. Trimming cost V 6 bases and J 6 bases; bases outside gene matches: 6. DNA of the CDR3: TGCAGCGTAATCAGGGGGCGGGCTGAAGCTTTCTTT. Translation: CSVIRGRAEAFF.

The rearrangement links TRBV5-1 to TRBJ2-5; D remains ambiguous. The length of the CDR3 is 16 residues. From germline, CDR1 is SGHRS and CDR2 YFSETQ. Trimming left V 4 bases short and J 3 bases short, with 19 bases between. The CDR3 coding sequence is TGCGCCAGCAGCCACCGACGGAGTCGTACGGAAGAGACCCAGTACTTC. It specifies CASSHRRSRTEETQYF.

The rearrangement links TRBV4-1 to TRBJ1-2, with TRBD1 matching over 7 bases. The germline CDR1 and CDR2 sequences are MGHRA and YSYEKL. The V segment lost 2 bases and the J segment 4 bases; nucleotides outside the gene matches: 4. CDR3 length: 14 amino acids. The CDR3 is CASSQRDRAYGYTF. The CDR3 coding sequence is TGCGCCAGCAGCCAAAGGGACAGAGCCTATGGCTACACCTTC.

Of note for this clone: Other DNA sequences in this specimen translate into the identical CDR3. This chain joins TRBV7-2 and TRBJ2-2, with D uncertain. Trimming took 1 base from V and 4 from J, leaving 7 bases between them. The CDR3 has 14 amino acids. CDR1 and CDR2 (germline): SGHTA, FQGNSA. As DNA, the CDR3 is TGTGCCAGCAGCTTAGGACTGTCCACCGGGGAGCTGTTTTTT. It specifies CASSLGLSTGELFF.

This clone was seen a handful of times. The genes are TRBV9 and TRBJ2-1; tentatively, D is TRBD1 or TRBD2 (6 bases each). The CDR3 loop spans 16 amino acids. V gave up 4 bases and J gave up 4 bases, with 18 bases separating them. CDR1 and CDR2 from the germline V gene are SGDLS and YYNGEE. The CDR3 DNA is TGTGCCAGCAGCCCCCTTAATGGGGGGCCGTACAATGAGCAGTTCTTC. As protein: CASSPLNGGPYNEQFF.

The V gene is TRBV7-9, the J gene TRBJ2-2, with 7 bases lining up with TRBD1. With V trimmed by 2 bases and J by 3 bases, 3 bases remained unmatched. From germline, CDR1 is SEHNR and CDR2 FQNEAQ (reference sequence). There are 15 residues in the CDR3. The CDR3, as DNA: TGTGCCAGCAGCTTAATACAGGGGCACACCGGGGAGCTGTTTTTT. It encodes CASSLIQGHTGELFF.

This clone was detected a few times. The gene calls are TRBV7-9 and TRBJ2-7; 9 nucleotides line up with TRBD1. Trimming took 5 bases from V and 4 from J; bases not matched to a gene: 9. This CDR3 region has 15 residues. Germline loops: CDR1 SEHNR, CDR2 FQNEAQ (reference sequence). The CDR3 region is CASSPGQGEGYEQYF. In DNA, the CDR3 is TGTGCCAGCAGCCCGGGACAGGGAGAAGGGTACGAGCAGTACTTC. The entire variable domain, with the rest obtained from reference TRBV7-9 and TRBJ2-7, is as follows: DTGVSQNPRHKITKRGQNVTFRCDPISEHNRLYWYRQTLGQGPEFLTYFQNEAQLEKSRLLSDRFSAERPKGSFSTLEIQRTEQGDSAMYLCASSPGQGEGYEQYFGPGTRLTVT.

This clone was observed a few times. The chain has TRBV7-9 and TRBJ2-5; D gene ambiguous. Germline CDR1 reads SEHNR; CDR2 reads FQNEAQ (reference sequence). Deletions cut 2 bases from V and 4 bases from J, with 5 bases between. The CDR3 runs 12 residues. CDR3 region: CASSLNGETQYF. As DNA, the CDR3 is TGTGCCAGCAGCTTAAACGGAGAGACCCAGTACTTC.

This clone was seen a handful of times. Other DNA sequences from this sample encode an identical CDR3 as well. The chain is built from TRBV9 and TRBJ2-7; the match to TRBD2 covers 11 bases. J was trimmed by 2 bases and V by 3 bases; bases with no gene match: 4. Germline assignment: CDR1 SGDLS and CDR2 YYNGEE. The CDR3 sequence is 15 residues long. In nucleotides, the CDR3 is TGTGCCAGCAGCGCAGGGACTAGCGGAGCCTACGAGCAGTACTTC. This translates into CASSAGTSGAYEQYF.

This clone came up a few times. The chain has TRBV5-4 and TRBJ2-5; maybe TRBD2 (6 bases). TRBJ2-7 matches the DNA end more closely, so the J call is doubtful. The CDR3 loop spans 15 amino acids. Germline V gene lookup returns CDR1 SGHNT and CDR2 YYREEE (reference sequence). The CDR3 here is CASSLVQAGGSEQYF. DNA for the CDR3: TGTGCCAGCAGCTTGGTGCAGGCCGGGGGATCCGAGCAGTACTTC.

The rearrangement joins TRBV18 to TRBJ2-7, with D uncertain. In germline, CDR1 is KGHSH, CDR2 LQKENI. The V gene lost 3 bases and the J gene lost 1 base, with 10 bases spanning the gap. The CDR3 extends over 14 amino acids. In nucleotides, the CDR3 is TGTGCCAGCTCACCGTCGGCTGGGTCCTACGAGCAGTACTTC. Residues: CASSPSAGSYEQYF.

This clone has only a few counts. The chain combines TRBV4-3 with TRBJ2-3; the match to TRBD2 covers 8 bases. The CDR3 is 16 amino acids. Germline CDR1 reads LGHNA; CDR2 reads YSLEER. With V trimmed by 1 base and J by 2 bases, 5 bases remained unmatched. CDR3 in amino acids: CASSQAGGAVTDTQYF. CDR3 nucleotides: TGCGCCAGCAGCCAAGCCGGGGGGGCGGTCACAGATACGCAGTATTTT.

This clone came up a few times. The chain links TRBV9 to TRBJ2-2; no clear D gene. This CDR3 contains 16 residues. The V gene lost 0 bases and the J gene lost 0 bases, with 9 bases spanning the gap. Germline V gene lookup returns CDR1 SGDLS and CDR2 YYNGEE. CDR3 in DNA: TGTGCCAGCAGCGTAGCTACGACAACGAACACCGGGGAGCTGTTTTTT. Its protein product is CASSVATTTNTGELFF.